These 24 T cell receptor beta chains came from one sample sequenced in a study of blood T cell repertoires in COVID-19. Libraries were prepared by immunoSEQ multiplex PCR; TCRdb keeps only in-frame clonotypes and omits some of them. This table holds more than 95,000 clones, about 81% found once. Input material: peripheral blood. The receptors here all came from a woman in her 50s with acute or convalescent COVID-19.

The chain combines TRBV19 with TRBJ2-1, with 7 positions matching TRBD2. Germline-derived CDR1 and CDR2 are LNHDA and SQIVND (reference sequence). V gave up 7 bases and J gave up 5 bases; unmatched junction bases: 11. This CDR3 is built from 15 residues. Here the CDR3 reads CASIPRGGLDNEQFF. The CDR3 region has the DNA TGTGCCAGTATTCCGCGCGGCGGACTAGACAATGAGCAGTTCTTC.

The chain combines TRBV6-5 with TRBJ2-5; 8 nucleotides match TRBD1. Losses at the gene ends were 6 bases for V and 4 bases for J; bases not matched to a gene: 4. The CDR3 runs to 13 residues. Per germline, CDR1 MNHEY and CDR2 SVGAGI. CDR3 nucleotide sequence: TGTGCCAGCAGGGAGGACAGGGCAGAGACCCAGTACTTC. Translated, it gives CASREDRAETQYF.

The chain carries TRBV10-3 and TRBJ1-1; D is unresolved. This CDR3 has 13 amino acids. V lost 8 bases and J 3 bases, leaving 13 bases between the germline ends. Germline V gene lookup returns CDR1 ENHRY and CDR2 SYGVKD. The CDR3 loop reads CAISGGPDTEAFF. The CDR3 nucleotides read TGTGCCATCTCTGGAGGGCCCGACACTGAAGCTTTCTTT.

DNA of the CDR3: TGTGCCAGCTCAGCGCCACAGGGGTCGTATGGCTACACCTTC. It specifies CASSAPQGSYGYTF. V gene TRBV18 combines with J gene TRBJ1-2, with 7 bases aligning to TRBD1. Germline loops: CDR1 KGHSH, CDR2 LQKENI. Germline trimming cut 5 bases from V and 5 bases from J; bases unmatched to any gene: 8. The CDR3 loop spans 14 amino acids. The full variable domain, its missing parts supplied by reference TRBV18 and TRBJ1-2, is NAGVMQNPRHLVRRRGQEARLRCSPMKGHSHVYWYRQLPEEGLKFMVYLQKENIIDESGMPKERFSAEFPKEGPSILRIQQVVRGDSAAYFCASSAPQGSYGYTFGSGTRLTVV.

In its sample, this clone was seen a few times. The chain links TRBV6-5 to TRBJ1-1; D remains unclear. Germline lookup yields CDR1 MNHEY and CDR2 SVGAGI. The length of the CDR3 is 11 residues. V was shortened by 8 bases and J by 3 bases, with 7 bases between the two germline ends. CDR3 sequence: CASWRYTEAFF. CDR3 in DNA: TGTGCCAGCTGGAGGTACACTGAAGCTTTCTTT.

The CDR3 nucleotides read TGTGCCAGCAGTTTGATTGGGGACAGGGACACAGATACGCAGTATTTT. Translating gives CASSLIGDRDTDTQYF. The chain recombines TRBV28 with TRBJ2-3; 9 positions agree with TRBD1. Trimming took 3 bases from V and 2 from J; bases not matched to a gene: 6. The CDR3 covers 16 residues. Germline assignment: CDR1 MDHEN and CDR2 SYDVKM.

J is TRBJ1-2 and V is TRBV28, with TRBD1 as a possible D gene (5 bases). V lost 5 bases, J lost 0 bases, and 16 bases lay in between. The CDR3 consists of 16 residues. Germline V gene data show CDR1 as MDHEN and CDR2 as SYDVKM. The CDR3 DNA sequence: TGTGCCAGCAGTCCTGGTGGGAGGGGAGCTAACTATGGCTACACCTTC. It is translated as CASSPGGRGANYGYTF.

This clone was detected a few times. This same CDR3 is encoded by further DNA sequences in the sample. The CDR3 DNA reads as TGTGCCAGCAGCTTGGGGCAGGGAAATGAAAAACTGTTTTTT. It codes for CASSLGQGNEKLFF. The J gene is TRBJ1-4, the V gene TRBV7-9; possibly TRBD1 for D (5 bases). V gave up 3 bases and J gave up 5 bases, with 10 bases separating them. The CDR3 has 14 residues. Per germline, CDR1 SEHNR and CDR2 FQNEAQ (reference sequence).

The rearrangement links TRBV18 to TRBJ1-4; no clear D. This CDR3 has 15 amino acids. Germline CDR1 KGHSH, CDR2 LQKENI. Trimming took off 6 bases at V and 5 bases at J, with 16 bases between the two ends. The CDR3 DNA reads TGTGCCAGCTCCGCCCCGGGGAGAAAAAATGAAAAACTGTTTTTT. Its translation is CASSAPGRKNEKLFF.

V gene TRBV5-1 combines with J gene TRBJ2-3; the match to TRBD2 covers 9 bases. The CDR3 covers 15 residues. Germline CDR1 SGHRS, CDR2 YFSETQ. J lost 0 bases, V lost 3 bases, and 2 bases had no gene match. Here the CDR3 reads CASSSGTSSTDTQYF. The CDR3 region has the DNA TGCGCCAGCAGCTCCGGGACTAGCAGCACAGATACGCAGTATTTT. The entire variable domain, with the rest obtained from reference TRBV5-1 and TRBJ2-3, is as follows: KAGVTQTPRYLIKTRGQQVTLSCSPISGHRSVSWYQQTPGQGLQFLFEYFSETQRNKGNFPGRFSGRQFSNSRSEMNVSTLELGDSALYLCASSSGTSSTDTQYFGPGTRLTVL.

This clone was recorded once. The rearrangement uses TRBV19 and TRBJ2-3; D may be TRBD1 (5 bases). CDR1 is LNHDA and CDR2 is SQIVND in the germline V gene (reference sequence). Trimming left V 6 bases short and J 5 bases short, with 12 bases between. CDR3 length equals 13 residues. CDR3 sequence: CASRSSDRDTQYF. The CDR3 nucleotides read TGTGCCAGTAGAAGTTCAGACAGAGATACGCAGTATTTT.

The chain is built from TRBV27 and TRBJ1-1; 12 bases agree with TRBD1. There are 14 residues in the CDR3. The trim removed 5 bases at V and 11 bases at J, leaving 9 bases unmatched. Germline lookup yields CDR1 MNHEY and CDR2 SMNVEV (reference sequence). CDR3 sequence: CASSAGTGGREAFF. The CDR3, as DNA: TGTGCCAGCAGTGCCGGGACAGGGGGCCGGGAGGCTTTCTTT.

The V call is TRBV10-3, the J call TRBJ1-6; 9 bases map to TRBD1. The CDR3 sequence is 14 residues long. From germline, CDR1 is ENHRY and CDR2 SYGVKD. V was clipped by 10 bases and J by 10 bases; unmatched bases: 11. In DNA form, the CDR3 reads TGTGCCACCGGAGCCGGGACAGGGAGATCACCCCTCCACTTT. Its protein is CATGAGTGRSPLHF.

J is TRBJ1-6 and V is TRBV30; D unresolved. Germline lookup yields CDR1 GTSNPN and CDR2 SVGIG (reference sequence). The CDR3 runs to 14 residues. Trimming cost V 0 bases and J 5 bases, with 8 bases left between them. This CDR3 is CAWSVSGDNSPLHF. The CDR3 nucleotides read TGTGCCTGGAGTGTTTCCGGGGATAATTCACCCCTCCACTTT.

A single count supports this clone. The chain employs TRBV5-4 and TRBJ2-5, with TRBD2 matching 9 bases. J lost 5 bases, V lost 3 bases, and 14 bases had no gene match. The CDR3 consists of 17 residues. From germline, CDR1 is SGHNT and CDR2 YYREEE (reference sequence). The CDR3 is CASSSHLSGSERETQYF. In DNA form, the CDR3 reads TGTGCCAGCAGCTCCCACCTTAGCGGGAGTGAGCGCGAGACCCAGTACTTC.

This clone was seen a single time. The rearrangement uses TRBV3-1 (or the pseudogene TRBV3-2) and TRBJ2-2, with a weak D call TRBD2 (5 bases). CDR1 LGHDT and CDR2 YNNKEL come from the germline V gene (reference sequence). The V end was cut by 4 bases, the J end by 4 bases, with 7 bases between. CDR3 size: 13 residues. The CDR3: CASSLTSTGELFF. The CDR3 nucleotides read TGTGCCAGCAGCCTAACTAGCACCGGGGAGCTGTTTTTT.

This chain joins TRBV13 and TRBJ2-7; D perhaps matches TRBD1 (6 bases). CDR3 length: 15 residues. The V gene lost 5 bases and the J gene lost 2 bases, with 16 bases spanning the gap. Germline V gives CDR1 PRHDT, CDR2 FYEKMQ (reference sequence). DNA of the CDR3: TGTGCCAGCAGCCCTTCCCCAGGGGACACCTACGAGCAGTACTTC. This encodes CASSPSPGDTYEQYF.

The rearrangement uses TRBV18 and TRBJ2-1, with D maybe TRBD2 (5 bases). The CDR3 length is 13 residues. The germline V and J ends were trimmed by 3 bases and 7 bases, with 10 bases remaining between them. Looked up from germline, CDR1 is KGHSH and CDR2 is LQKENI. The CDR3 nucleotides are TGTGCCAGCTCACCGGTGGGAGTAAATGAGCAGTTCTTC. Translating gives CASSPVGVNEQFF.

In this sample, this clone turned up a few times. V is TRBV25-1 and J is TRBJ2-3, with 10 bases that match TRBD2. The CDR3 runs to 16 residues. Germline-derived CDR1 and CDR2 are MGHDK and SYGVNS. V was clipped by 3 bases and J by 2 bases; unmatched bases: 5. The CDR3 nucleotides are TGTGCCAGCAGTGAGCCGACTAGCGGGTACACAGATACGCAGTATTTT. Translating it yields CASSEPTSGYTDTQYF. Full variable domain (rest looked up from reference TRBV25-1 and TRBJ2-3): EADIYQTPRYLVIGTGKKITLECSQTMGHDKMYWYQQDPGMELHLIHYSYGVNSTEKGDLSSESTVSRIRTEHFPLTLESARPSHTSQYLCASSEPTSGYTDTQYFGPGTRLTVL.

The V gene is TRBV18, the J gene TRBJ2-3; weak D call: TRBD2 (6 bases). Looked up from germline, CDR1 is KGHSH and CDR2 is LQKENI. CDR3 length: 15 residues. The V gene lost 3 bases and the J gene lost 6 bases, with 16 bases spanning the gap. Here the CDR3 DNA reads TGTGCCAGCTCACCTCGGGGGAGAATGGGCGATACGCAGTATTTT. Translation gives CASSPRGRMGDTQYF.

This rearrangement joins TRBV2 to TRBJ1-1; maybe TRBD1 (5 bases). The ends were cut back, 3 bases at V and 10 bases at J, with 15 bases in the middle. The CDR3 is made up of 13 amino acids. Germline V gene data show CDR1 as SNHLY and CDR2 as FYNNEI. CDR3 region: CASSELTLGGAFF. Written as DNA, the CDR3 is TGTGCCAGCAGTGAGCTCACCTTGGGGGGAGCTTTCTTT.

The chain employs TRBV19 and TRBJ1-1; weak D call: TRBD1 (6 bases). CDR1 is LNHDA and CDR2 is SQIVND in the germline V gene (reference sequence). Trimming took 4 bases from V and 1 from J, leaving 16 bases between them. This CDR3 has 16 amino acids. The CDR3 DNA reads TGTGCCAGTAGTACCACACAGGGTTGGGGGAACACTGAAGCTTTCTTT. Its translation: CASSTTQGWGNTEAFF.

The CDR3 protein is CASSTNYNEQFF. CDR3 sequence (DNA): TGTGCCAGCAGTACAAACTACAATGAGCAGTTCTTC. The chain recombines TRBV28 with TRBJ2-1; D ambiguous. There are 12 residues in the CDR3. Trimming took 5 bases from V and 3 from J, leaving 5 bases between them. Germline CDR1 is MDHEN and CDR2 is SYDVKM.

The genes are TRBV6-5 and TRBJ2-3; D may be TRBD2 (7 bases). Germline V gene sequence: CDR1 MNHEY, CDR2 SVGAGI. The CDR3 runs to 12 residues. Between the trimmed V and J ends, which lost 9 bases and 7 bases, there was a span of 14 bases. Written as DNA, the CDR3 is TGTGCCAGTGCGGGGGCGGATAATACGCAGTATTTT. It codes for CASAGADNTQYF.